Listed below are T cell receptor beta chains from one sample, sequenced in a study of CD8 T cells in Susac syndrome. TCRdb reprocessed the immunoSEQ multiplex PCR reads with MiXCR, giving one entry per CDR3 protein. The sample lists hundreds of thousands of distinct CDR3 sequences, approximately 95% occurring once. Sequenced sample: CD4+ T cells from PBMCs. The origin of the receptors is a human donor with multiple sclerosis. Both conserved end residues are part of each CDR3. D genes are given only for firm matches. A clone size is listed for some rows: how often the clone was seen (once, few, many), or a class if it is expanded.

v_call	j_call	d_call	clone_size	cdr3_nt	cdr3_aa
TRBV18	TRBJ2-7	.	.	TGTGCCAGCTCACCAGAAGTTTACGAGCAGTACTTC	CASSPEVYEQYF
TRBV7-2	TRBJ1-2	.	once	TGTGCCAGCAGCTTAGCAGGGACTCACATTGCAAACTATGGCTACACCTTC	CASSLAGTHIANYGYTF
TRBV3-1	TRBJ2-5	.	.	TGTGCCAGCAGCCAAGAGATGGCAGTCCAAGAGACCCAGTACTTC	CASSQEMAVQETQYF
TRBV7-3	TRBJ2-3	.	.	TGTGCCAGCAGCCAAAACAGGGTTGCAGATACGCAGTATTTT	CASSQNRVADTQYF
TRBV27	TRBJ2-7	TRBD1	.	TGTGCCAGCAGTCCACAGGGGGTGTGGTCCTACGAGCAGTACTTC	CASSPQGVWSYEQYF
TRBV20-1	TRBJ2-1	.	.	TGCAGTATACTAGACGGCGGGGCCTACAATGAGCAGTTCTTC	CSILDGGAYNEQFF
TRBV20-1	TRBJ1-1	.	.	TGCAGTGCTAGAGATCCTTACAGGGAGAACACTGAAGCTTTCTTT	CSARDPYRENTEAFF
TRBV23-1	TRBJ2-4	.	once	TGCGCCAGCAGTCAAAGAATAGGGGCAAACATTCAGTACTTC	CASSQRIGANIQYF
TRBV5-1	TRBJ2-1	.	.	TGCGCCAGCAGCGACGGGACTCTCTACAATGAGCAGTTCTTC	CASSDGTLYNEQFF
TRBV15	TRBJ2-3	.	.	TGTGCCACCAGCAGAGGCGAGGGTGCAGATACGCAGTATTTT	CATSRGEGADTQYF
TRBV20-1	TRBJ2-7	.	once	TGCAGTGCTAGAGGGGGGTTTGGCCACGAGCAGTACTTC	CSARGGFGHEQYF
TRBV29-1	TRBJ1-2	.	.	TGCAGCGTTGAAGTGGTGGTGAACTATGGCTACACCTTC	CSVEVVVNYGYTF
TRBV23-1	TRBJ1-1	TRBD1	.	TGCGCCAGCCTATTACAGGGGGTGAACACTGAAGCTTTCTTT	CASLLQGVNTEAFF
TRBV12-3/TRBV12-4	TRBJ1-1	.	.	TGTGCCAGCTCCCCCAACGCGGGCGGCTTGAACACTGAAGCTTTCTTT	CASSPNAGGLNTEAFF
TRBV27	TRBJ1-5	TRBD1	.	TGTGCCAGCAGTTTGGGGACAGGCCCCCGGGGTCAGCCCCAGCATTTT	CASSLGTGPRGQPQHF
TRBV9	TRBJ2-4	TRBD2	.	TGTGCCAGCAGCGTAGCTGGGAGGGGAAACATTCAGTACTTC	CASSVAGRGNIQYF
TRBV15	TRBJ2-1	.	.	TGTGCCACCTTGGTCTCGGACAATGAGCAGTTCTTC	CATLVSDNEQFF
TRBV18	TRBJ1-5	.	.	TGTGCCAGCTCACCCCTGGCAGGGGCGAATGGCAATCAGCCCCAGCATTTT	CASSPLAGANGNQPQHF
TRBV29-1	TRBJ2-3	TRBD2	once	TGCAGCGTTGCGGGGGGTAAGCGGAGCACAGATACGCAGTATTTT	CSVAGGKRSTDTQYF
TRBV6-6	TRBJ2-2	.	.	TGTGCCAGCAGCCCCGCTACCGGGGAGCTGTTTTTT	CASSPATGELFF
TRBV29-1	TRBJ2-4	.	.	TGCAGCGTTCAGTTCAACATTCAGTACTTC	CSVQFNIQYF
TRBV6-5	TRBJ1-2	.	once	TGTGCCAGCAGTGGGGGGGACTATGGCTACACCTTC	CASSGGDYGYTF
TRBV3-1	TRBJ2-6	.	once	TGTGCCAGCAGCCAAGGGGCCCTCTCTGGGGCCAACGTCCTGACTTTC	CASSQGALSGANVLTF
TRBV6-5	TRBJ2-4	.	.	TGTGCCAGCAGCAAACAAAACATTCAGTACTTC	CASSKQNIQYF
TRBV4-2	TRBJ2-1	TRBD1	once	TGTGCCAGCAGCCAAGGTTGGTTACAGGGGATCAACAATGAGCAGTTCTTC	CASSQGWLQGINNEQFF
TRBV29-1	TRBJ2-3	TRBD1	.	TGCAGCGTTAAGGGGGCTAGCACAGATACGCAGTATTTT	CSVKGASTDTQYF
TRBV29-1	TRBJ2-1	.	.	TGCAGCGTTATGCCGACTAATGAGCAGTTCTTC	CSVMPTNEQFF
TRBV11-2	TRBJ2-1	TRBD2	.	TGTGCCAGCAGCTTAGACGTTGGCGGGGGGGCAAAATATGAGCAGTTCTTC	CASSLDVGGGAKYEQFF
TRBV4-1	TRBJ1-5	.	.	TGCGCCAGCAGCCAAGTAGGGGCCCTCAATCAGCCCCAGCATTTT	CASSQVGALNQPQHF
TRBV25-1	TRBJ2-2	TRBD2	.	TGTGCCAGCAGTGTCCAGCGGGAGGTCGGGGAGCTGTTTTTT	CASSVQREVGELFF
TRBV28	TRBJ2-1	.	.	TGTGCCAGCAGTACTCCCCAGCGGAGCTCCTACAATGAGCAGTTCTTC	CASSTPQRSSYNEQFF
TRBV29-1	TRBJ2-4	.	.	TGCAGCGTTGGAAACAGCACAGGGACCAAAAACATTCAGTACTTC	CSVGNSTGTKNIQYF
TRBV29-1	TRBJ2-5	.	.	TGCAGCGTTGAGGCTGGGATGATGGAGACCCAGTACTTC	CSVEAGMMETQYF
TRBV30	TRBJ1-5	.	.	TGTGCCTGGAGTGTACGGGGACCGGGGCAGCCCCAGCATTTT	CAWSVRGPGQPQHF
TRBV29-1	TRBJ2-2	TRBD2	.	TGCAGCGTTGAGCGGGGGGGTAACACCGGGGAGCTGTTTTTT	CSVERGGNTGELFF
TRBV3-1	TRBJ1-2	TRBD1	.	TGTGCCAGCAGCCAAGGAGCAGGGGGTGGCTATGGCTACACCTTC	CASSQGAGGGYGYTF
TRBV2	TRBJ2-6	.	.	TGTGCCAGCACTCCCCTGTGGGGGGCCAACGTCCTGACTTTC	CASTPLWGANVLTF
TRBV28	TRBJ2-7	.	.	TGTGCCTGCCATCGGGCCGGGAGTCTTGGGTACGAGCAGTACTTC	CACHRAGSLGYEQYF
TRBV20-1	TRBJ2-3	.	.	TGCAGTGCTAGAGATCACGGGGCAGGGGGGCGAACGCAGTATTTT	CSARDHGAGGRTQYF
TRBV30	TRBJ1-2	.	.	TGTGCCTGGAGTTCCTATGGCTACACCTTC	CAWSSYGYTF
TRBV6-6	TRBJ2-1	.	.	TGTGCCAGCAGCCTGCCGATTGGTGAGCAGTTCTTC	CASSLPIGEQFF
TRBV5-1	TRBJ2-1	TRBD2	.	TGCGCCAGCAGCGGGATGGGAGGGTTGAATGAGCAGTTCTTC	CASSGMGGLNEQFF
TRBV3-1	TRBJ2-1	.	.	TGTGCCAGCAGCCTCTATGTAGGACAGCTATTCAATGAGCAGTTCTTC	CASSLYVGQLFNEQFF
TRBV20-1	TRBJ2-3	.	.	TGCAGTGCCAGACTAGTCGCAGATACGCAGTATTTT	CSARLVADTQYF
TRBV20-1	TRBJ2-5	TRBD2	.	TGCAGTGCTAAGCGGGGGAAAGAGACCCAGTACTTC	CSAKRGKETQYF
TRBV20-1	TRBJ2-2	.	.	TGCAGTGCTCCGGGCACAGCGAACACCGGGGAGCTGTTTTTT	CSAPGTANTGELFF
TRBV27	TRBJ1-6	TRBD1	.	TGTGCCAGCAGTACCCAGACAGGGTCGGCTTTTAATTCACCCCTCCACTTT	CASSTQTGSAFNSPLHF
TRBV29-1	TRBJ1-2	.	.	TGCAGCGTTGAAGCGACGGCCCCTAACTATGGCTACACCTTC	CSVEATAPNYGYTF